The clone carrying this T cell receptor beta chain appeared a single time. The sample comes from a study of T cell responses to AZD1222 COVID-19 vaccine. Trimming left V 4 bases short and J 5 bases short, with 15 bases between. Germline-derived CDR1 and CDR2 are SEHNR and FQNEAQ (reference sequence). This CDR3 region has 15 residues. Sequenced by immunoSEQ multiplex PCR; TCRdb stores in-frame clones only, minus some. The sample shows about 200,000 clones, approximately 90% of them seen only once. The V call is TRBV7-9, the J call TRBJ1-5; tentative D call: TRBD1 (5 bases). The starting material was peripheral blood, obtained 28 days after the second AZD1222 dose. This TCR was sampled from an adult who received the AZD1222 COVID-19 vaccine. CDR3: CASSSGSGSDQPQHF. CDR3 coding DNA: TGTGCCAGCAGCTCAGGGTCGGGGTCGGATCAGCCCCAGCATTTT.